Listed below are T cell receptor beta chains from one sample, sequenced in a study of cytomegalovirus exposure and HLA in healthy donors. Sequencing used immunoSEQ multiplex PCR; TCRdb keeps in-frame clones, though not all of them. This table holds around 150,000 clones, over 70% found once. The sequenced sample was PBMCs. These receptors were obtained from a middle-aged woman in good health and CMV-seronegative. Both conserved end residues are part of each CDR3. Fields, in order: clone size, V gene, D gene, J gene, CDR3 DNA, CDR3 protein. D genes are given only for firm matches. The size of a clone is reported for some rows only, either as once, few or many, or as a class for expanded clones.

clone_size: -; v_call: TRBV11-2; d_call: -; j_call: TRBJ1-2; cdr3_nt: TGTGCCAGCAGCTTCAGGGGCTTCAACTATGGCTACACCTTC; cdr3_aa: CASSFRGFNYGYTF
clone_size: -; v_call: TRBV6-1; d_call: TRBD1; j_call: TRBJ1-3; cdr3_nt: TGTGCCAGCAGTGAAGATCGGACAGGGTTTAGATACACCATATATTTT; cdr3_aa: CASSEDRTGFRYTIYF
clone_size: -; v_call: TRBV11-3; d_call: -; j_call: TRBJ2-2; cdr3_nt: TGTGCCAGCAGCTTCGCAGGGGCGGGCACCGGGGAGCTGTTTTTT; cdr3_aa: CASSFAGAGTGELFF
clone_size: -; v_call: TRBV28; d_call: TRBD2; j_call: TRBJ2-5; cdr3_nt: TGTGCCAGCAGTTGGCACCTCAGCGGGGGAAAGACCCAGTACTTC; cdr3_aa: CASSWHLSGGKTQYF
clone_size: few; v_call: TRBV5-1; d_call: -; j_call: TRBJ2-1; cdr3_nt: TGCGCCAGCAGGGACACTCGCTCCTACAATGAGCAGTTCTTC; cdr3_aa: CASRDTRSYNEQFF
clone_size: once; v_call: TRBV6-1; d_call: TRBD1; j_call: TRBJ2-3; cdr3_nt: TGTGCCAGCAGTGGCCGGGACAGGCTCACAGATACGCAGTATTTT; cdr3_aa: CASSGRDRLTDTQYF
clone_size: -; v_call: TRBV10-1; d_call: TRBD2; j_call: TRBJ2-3; cdr3_nt: TGCGCCAGCAGCCCCTCCTGGGCGGGGGGGCGATCAGGAGATACGCAGTATTTT; cdr3_aa: CASSPSWAGGRSGDTQYF
clone_size: once; v_call: TRBV5-1; d_call: -; j_call: TRBJ1-1; cdr3_nt: TGCGCCAGCAGCCCCAACACCCTGAACACTGAAGCTTTCTTT; cdr3_aa: CASSPNTLNTEAFF
clone_size: -; v_call: TRBV5-1; d_call: TRBD2; j_call: TRBJ2-5; cdr3_nt: TGCGCCAGCAGCTTGACGGGGGGAACCCAAGAGACCCAGTACTTC; cdr3_aa: CASSLTGGTQETQYF
clone_size: -; v_call: TRBV10-3; d_call: -; j_call: TRBJ2-7; cdr3_nt: TGTGCCATCAGTGAGCATGGCTCATTCTCCTACGAGCAGTACTTC; cdr3_aa: CAISEHGSFSYEQYF
clone_size: -; v_call: TRBV27; d_call: -; j_call: TRBJ1-4; cdr3_nt: TGTGCCAGCAAGGGGGTATCAACAACTAATGAAAAACTGTTTTTT; cdr3_aa: CASKGVSTTNEKLFF
clone_size: -; v_call: TRBV13; d_call: -; j_call: TRBJ1-2; cdr3_nt: TGTGCCAGCAGCCCAACCCCTGGGGCCGCAGATACCTATGGCTACACCTTC; cdr3_aa: CASSPTPGAADTYGYTF
clone_size: -; v_call: TRBV5-1; d_call: TRBD1; j_call: TRBJ1-1; cdr3_nt: TGCGCCAGCAGCTTAAGGCAGGGGGCCGGAAACACTGAAGCTTTCTTT; cdr3_aa: CASSLRQGAGNTEAFF
clone_size: once; v_call: TRBV19; d_call: -; j_call: TRBJ1-1; cdr3_nt: TGTGCCAGTAGTCAGGGCTTCACTGAAGCTTTCTTT; cdr3_aa: CASSQGFTEAFF
clone_size: -; v_call: TRBV5-8; d_call: TRBD1; j_call: TRBJ1-4; cdr3_nt: TGTGCCAGCAGCTTGGGGGGACAGGGGAATGAAAAACTGTTTTTT; cdr3_aa: CASSLGGQGNEKLFF
clone_size: -; v_call: TRBV21-1; d_call: -; j_call: TRBJ2-7; cdr3_nt: TGTGCCAGCTGCAACCGGGGGTTCGGGGTCGAGCAGTACTTC; cdr3_aa: CASCNRGFGVEQYF
clone_size: few; v_call: TRBV19; d_call: TRBD2; j_call: TRBJ2-3; cdr3_nt: TGTGCCAGTAGTTCCCGTAGCGGGAGAAGGACAGATACGCAGTATTTT; cdr3_aa: CASSSRSGRRTDTQYF
clone_size: few; v_call: TRBV2; d_call: TRBD1; j_call: TRBJ2-1; cdr3_nt: TGTGCCAGCAGGTGGGGACAGGGATACTACAATGAGCAGTTCTTC; cdr3_aa: CASRWGQGYYNEQFF
clone_size: -; v_call: TRBV5-8; d_call: -; j_call: TRBJ1-1; cdr3_nt: TGTGCCAGCAGCTTTCGAGGATTCGCTGAAGCTTTCTTT; cdr3_aa: CASSFRGFAEAFF
clone_size: -; v_call: TRBV5-1; d_call: TRBD2; j_call: TRBJ2-7; cdr3_nt: TGCGCCAGCAGCTTTCTAGCGGGGGGCTCCTACGAGCAGTACTTC; cdr3_aa: CASSFLAGGSYEQYF
clone_size: -; v_call: TRBV11-3; d_call: TRBD1; j_call: TRBJ2-2; cdr3_nt: TGTGCCAGCAGCTCAGGACAGGGGTGGACCGGGGAGCTGTTTTTT; cdr3_aa: CASSSGQGWTGELFF
clone_size: -; v_call: TRBV7-6; d_call: TRBD1; j_call: TRBJ1-1; cdr3_nt: TGTGCCAGCAGCTTAGCGCCCCCACTTAGACAGGGGATACGGACTGAAGCTTTCTTT; cdr3_aa: CASSLAPPLRQGIRTEAFF
clone_size: few; v_call: TRBV5-6; d_call: -; j_call: TRBJ1-4; cdr3_nt: TGTGCCAGCAGCCTGAGGCGGGGGGCCGATGAAAAACTGTTTTTT; cdr3_aa: CASSLRRGADEKLFF
clone_size: -; v_call: TRBV9; d_call: TRBD2; j_call: TRBJ2-2; cdr3_nt: TGTGCCAGCACCCCCGCGGGAGGGGACACCGGGGAGCTGTTTTTT; cdr3_aa: CASTPAGGDTGELFF
clone_size: -; v_call: TRBV10-1; d_call: -; j_call: TRBJ2-3; cdr3_nt: TGCGCCAGCAGTGATGCATTAGAGTCAATCACAGATACGCAGTATTTT; cdr3_aa: CASSDALESITDTQYF
clone_size: -; v_call: TRBV6-1; d_call: TRBD1; j_call: TRBJ1-1; cdr3_nt: TGTGCCAGCAGTGCAGCGCCGGGACAGGGGAACACTGAAGCTTTCTTT; cdr3_aa: CASSAAPGQGNTEAFF
clone_size: few; v_call: TRBV7-8; d_call: -; j_call: TRBJ1-1; cdr3_nt: TGTGCCAGCAGCTTAGTGCAGGCCCTGGGGAACACTGAAGCTTTCTTT; cdr3_aa: CASSLVQALGNTEAFF
clone_size: -; v_call: TRBV20-1; d_call: -; j_call: TRBJ2-7; cdr3_nt: TGCAGTGCCAAGCGGACGGAGCAGTACTTC; cdr3_aa: CSAKRTEQYF
clone_size: once; v_call: TRBV19; d_call: TRBD1; j_call: TRBJ2-7; cdr3_nt: TGTGCCAGTAGCTACGGACAGGGGCCCTACGAGCAGTACTTC; cdr3_aa: CASSYGQGPYEQYF
clone_size: -; v_call: TRBV5-5; d_call: TRBD1; j_call: TRBJ1-5; cdr3_nt: TGTGCCAGCAGCTTGGGGACAGGGGGCGAACGGATTCAGCCCCAGCATTTT; cdr3_aa: CASSLGTGGERIQPQHF
clone_size: -; v_call: TRBV5-1; d_call: TRBD1; j_call: TRBJ1-3; cdr3_nt: TGCGCCAGCAGCTTGCAGGGGGCTGGAAACACCATATATTTT; cdr3_aa: CASSLQGAGNTIYF
clone_size: -; v_call: TRBV11-2; d_call: TRBD1; j_call: TRBJ1-1; cdr3_nt: TGTGCCAGCAGCTCAAACAGGGGTCGAGACACTGAAGCTTTCTTT; cdr3_aa: CASSSNRGRDTEAFF
clone_size: -; v_call: TRBV7-9; d_call: -; j_call: TRBJ2-5; cdr3_nt: TGTGCCAGCAGCTTAGTATCAGGGCCCTATGAGACCCAGTACTTC; cdr3_aa: CASSLVSGPYETQYF
clone_size: -; v_call: TRBV5-5; d_call: TRBD2; j_call: TRBJ2-5; cdr3_nt: TGTGCCAGCAGACTGACTAGCGAGACCCAGTACTTC; cdr3_aa: CASRLTSETQYF
clone_size: -; v_call: TRBV28; d_call: -; j_call: TRBJ1-5; cdr3_nt: TGTGCCAGCAGTTTGGGTCCAGGGGAAAGCAATCAGCCCCAGCATTTT; cdr3_aa: CASSLGPGESNQPQHF
clone_size: -; v_call: TRBV5-1; d_call: -; j_call: TRBJ2-1; cdr3_nt: TGCGCCAGCAGCTTGGGGAGGGAGGGGGTCAATGAGCAGTTCTTC; cdr3_aa: CASSLGREGVNEQFF
clone_size: -; v_call: TRBV5-1; d_call: TRBD1; j_call: TRBJ2-5; cdr3_nt: TGCGCCAGCAGCTCGGACAGGCCGGAGGAGACCCAGTACTTC; cdr3_aa: CASSSDRPEETQYF
clone_size: -; v_call: TRBV2; d_call: -; j_call: TRBJ1-2; cdr3_nt: TGTGCCATCCCAGGGGCCTCTGCGGGCTATGGCTACACCTTC; cdr3_aa: CAIPGASAGYGYTF
clone_size: -; v_call: TRBV5-4; d_call: -; j_call: TRBJ2-4; cdr3_nt: TGTGCCAGCAGCTTCAAGATGACAGGAGACATTCAGTACTTC; cdr3_aa: CASSFKMTGDIQYF